The 7 T cell receptor beta chains presented below share a single source sample, sequenced in a study of human T cells and chemical hapten exposure. From the RACE reads, TCRdb called clonotypes with MiXCR, one entry per CDR3 protein. The sample has fewer than 400,000 distinct CDR3 sequences; around 6.9% are singletons. Time point indicated: patch test 1, 2 weeks after DPC sensitization. The treatment was: therapeutic diphenylcyclopropenone sensitization with weekly scalp DPC. The material sequenced was whole blood, taken in connection with sensitization to the hapten diphenylcyclopropenone (DPC). The source of these receptors is a woman aged 18-29 years with alopecia areata. Some clones in this sample may be carry-over from other donors' samples.

This chain joins TRBV2 and TRBJ1-5; D gene ambiguous. This CDR3 has 13 amino acids. Germline assignment: CDR1 SNHLY and CDR2 FYNNEI. Trimming cost V 8 bases and J 3 bases, with 11 bases left between them. This CDR3 is CASLQEINQPQHF. The CDR3 DNA reads as TGTGCCAGCCTCCAGGAAATCAATCAGCCCCAGCATTTT.

This clonotype was picked up many times. The rearrangement uses TRBV5-1 and TRBJ2-3; D gene unclear. Trimming removed 3 bases at V and 0 bases at J, with 11 bases between. The CDR3 is 15 amino acids. CDR1 is SGHRS, CDR2 YFSETQ, per germline. The CDR3 loop is CASSSETPSTDTQYF. CDR3 bases: TGCGCCAGCAGCTCCGAGACGCCCAGCACAGATACGCAGTATTTT. The entire variable domain, with the rest obtained from reference TRBV5-1 and TRBJ2-3, is as follows: KAGVTQTPRYLIKTRGQQVTLSCSPISGHRSVSWYQQTPGQGLQFLFEYFSETQRNKGNFPGRFSGRQFSNSRSEMNVSTLELGDSALYLCASSSETPSTDTQYFGPGTRLTVL.

There are a few counts of this clonotype. J is TRBJ2-7 and V is TRBV24-1; D gene unclear. Germline V gene lookup returns CDR1 KGHDR and CDR2 SFDVKD. V lost 3 bases, J lost 3 bases, and 32 bases lay in between. This CDR3 region has 21 residues. This chain's CDR3 is CATSDPPGPGPYQRSYYEQYF. The CDR3 region has the DNA TGTGCCACCAGTGATCCCCCAGGCCCTGGGCCCTACCAGAGGAGCTACTACGAGCAGTACTTC.

This clonotype has more than one count but fewer than ten. The chain has TRBV7-8 and TRBJ2-7, with 7 bases lining up with TRBD2. V was clipped by 1 base and J by 6 bases; unmatched bases: 6. The V gene's germline CDR1 is SGHVS and CDR2 FQNEAQ. The length of the CDR3 is 14 residues. CDR3 nucleotides: TGTGCCAGCAGCTTAGGGGGACTAACCGCCGAGCAGTACTTC. Translation gives CASSLGGLTAEQYF.

The chain uses TRBV20-1 and TRBJ2-1; D might be TRBD2 (7 bases). CDR3 length: 15 amino acids. Germline V gives CDR1 DFQATT, CDR2 SNEGSKA (reference sequence). V was trimmed by 4 bases and J by 4 bases, leaving 17 bases between them. The CDR3 bases are TGCAGTGCTACCAAGGCGGGGGCCCCGTACAATGAGCAGTTCTTC. This gives the protein CSATKAGAPYNEQFF.

The table lists this clonotype with many counts. The gene calls are TRBV29-1 and TRBJ2-1; D not certain. This CDR3 has 17 amino acids. Germline V gene lookup returns CDR1 SQVTM and CDR2 ANQGSEA. V lost 4 bases to trimming and J lost 4 bases, with 23 bases between them. The CDR3, as DNA: TGCAGCGTTGGTGATTTCTGGGCACTACCCATTTACAATGAGCAGTTCTTC. Protein: CSVGDFWALPIYNEQFF.

This clonotype was observed a few times. This sequence joins TRBV3-1 and TRBJ1-2; 11 nucleotides agree with TRBD1. The length of the CDR3 is 15 residues. The V segment lost 6 bases and the J segment 4 bases; nucleotides outside the gene matches: 7. Germline CDR1 LGHDT, CDR2 YNNKEL (reference sequence). The CDR3 here is CASRPGTGGIYGYTF. The CDR3 DNA sequence: TGTGCCAGCAGGCCCGGGACAGGGGGAATCTATGGCTACACCTTC.